A selection of T cell receptor beta chains follows, all from one sample in a study of blood T cells in healthy people across ages. TCRdb independently ran MiXCR on the 5' RACE reads; one entry per CDR3 protein. The table lists about 970,000 distinct CDR3 sequences, roughly 47% of them singletons. What was sequenced was blood. The receptors stem from a woman in her sixties or seventies in good health. Each CDR3 is given with its conserved first and last residue. Fields, in order: clone size, V gene, J gene, D gene, CDR3 length, CDR3 protein, CDR3 DNA. D genes are given only for firm matches. Clone size appears in some rows only: once, few, many, or a class for an expanded clone.

>NA|TRBV4-1|TRBJ2-2|TRBD2|18
CASSPLGRAGGVTGELFF
TGCGCCAGCAGCCCCCTCGGACGAGCGGGAGGTGTCACCGGGGAGCTGTTTTTT
>NA|TRBV7-9|TRBJ2-3|TRBD1|15
CASSGRQGNTDTQYF
TGTGCCAGCAGCGGACGACAGGGGAATACAGATACGCAGTATTTT
>NA|TRBV20-1|TRBJ2-3|TRBD2|15
CSARKAGARPDTQYF
TGCAGTGCTAGAAAAGCGGGAGCCCGCCCAGATACGCAGTATTTT
>NA|TRBV3-1|TRBJ1-2|NA|12
CASSQMSGGYTF
TGTGCCAGCAGCCAAATGAGTGGTGGCTACACCTTC
>once|TRBV12-3/TRBV12-4|TRBJ2-2|NA|16
CASRGWVEKNTGELFF
TGTGCCAGCCGGGGTTGGGTAGAGAAGAACACCGGGGAGCTGTTTTTT
>few|TRBV5-1|TRBJ2-5|NA|14
CASSLQGPGETQYF
TGCGCCAGCAGCTTACAGGGTCCAGGGGAGACCCAGTACTTC
>NA|TRBV7-2|TRBJ2-5|TRBD1|15
CASSSNRGPIETQYF
TGTGCCAGCAGCTCAAACAGGGGCCCCATTGAGACCCAGTACTTC
>NA|TRBV7-2|TRBJ1-4|TRBD1|16
CASTQGTDLKREKLFF
TGTGCCAGCACCCAAGGGACAGACCTGAAGCGGGAAAAACTGTTTTTT
>NA|TRBV30|TRBJ2-5|NA|15
CAWSVGGSFWDEQYF
TGTGCCTGGAGTGTGGGGGGATCTTTCTGGGATGAGCAGTACTTC
>NA|TRBV24-1|TRBJ1-2|NA|12
CATSRQGNGYTF
TGTGCCACCAGTCGGCAGGGCAATGGCTACACCTTC
>NA|TRBV20-1|TRBJ2-3|TRBD2|15
CSAPPSGRASDTQYF
TGCAGTGCTCCCCCTAGCGGGAGGGCCTCGGATACGCAGTATTTT
>many|TRBV12-3/TRBV12-4|TRBJ1-2|NA|15
CASSPLTGSVGGYTF
TGTGCCAGCAGTCCCTTGACCGGGTCCGTAGGCGGCTACACCTTC
>NA|TRBV6-2/TRBV6-3|TRBJ2-7|NA|13
CASKQQLQVEQYF
TGTGCCAGCAAACAACAGCTCCAGGTCGAGCAGTACTTC
>NA|TRBV25-1|TRBJ2-7|NA|17
CASSTQGGGKFTYEQYF
TGTGCCAGCAGTACCCAAGGGGGGGGAAAGTTCACCTACGAGCAGTACTTC
>few|TRBV12-3/TRBV12-4|TRBJ1-2|NA|12
CATWGGLLGYTF
TGTGCCACGTGGGGGGGGCTTCTGGGCTACACCTTC
>NA|TRBV29-1|TRBJ2-1|TRBD2|15
CSVAGGRASGDEQFF
TGCAGCGTGGCGGGCGGGAGGGCCAGCGGGGATGAGCAGTTCTTC
>NA|TRBV29-1|TRBJ1-2|TRBD1|12
CSVEGAQGAYTF
TGCAGCGTTGAAGGGGCGCAGGGGGCCTACACCTTC
>once|TRBV6-2/TRBV6-3|TRBJ2-3|NA|11
CASGYSARKYF
TGTGCCAGCGGTTACTCCGCCCGAAAGTATTTT
>NA|TRBV10-3|TRBJ1-1|NA|14
CAIRRTGLNTEAFF
TGTGCCATCAGGAGAACAGGCCTAAACACTGAAGCTTTCTTT
>few|TRBV3-1|TRBJ1-6|TRBD1|14
CASSRRDRNSPLHF
TGTGCCAGCAGCCGACGGGACAGAAATTCACCCCTCCACTTT
>once|TRBV18|TRBJ2-7|TRBD2|16
CASSPSLAGGPYEQYF
TGTGCCAGCTCACCCTCACTAGCGGGAGGCCCCTACGAGCAGTACTTC
>NA|TRBV6-2/TRBV6-3|TRBJ2-1|NA|14
CASSRPLVSNEQFF
TGTGCCAGCAGTCGCCCCCTGGTCTCCAATGAGCAGTTCTTC
>NA|TRBV29-1|TRBJ2-7|TRBD2|16
CSVVARGGSFSYEQYF
TGCAGCGTTGTGGCCCGGGGCGGGAGTTTTTCCTACGAGCAGTACTTC
>NA|TRBV29-1|TRBJ2-2|TRBD2|14
CSGRSGSWAGELFF
TGCAGCGGAAGAAGCGGGAGTTGGGCCGGGGAGCTGTTTTTT
>NA|TRBV7-2|TRBJ1-1|NA|15
CASSLVLGGHTEAFF
TGTGCCAGCAGCTTAGTGCTTGGGGGTCACACTGAAGCTTTCTTT
>NA|TRBV6-6|TRBJ2-5|NA|13
CASRGESRETQYF
TGTGCCAGCAGAGGAGAGAGCCGGGAGACCCAGTACTTC
>NA|TRBV20-1|TRBJ2-7|TRBD1|14
CSASSGQVEDEQYF
TGCAGTGCCTCGAGCGGACAGGTGGAGGACGAGCAGTACTTC
>NA|TRBV27|TRBJ2-3|TRBD2|17
CASSLLSLAGVTDTQYF
TGTGCCAGCAGTTTACTATCCCTAGCGGGAGTGACAGATACGCAGTATTTT
>few|TRBV5-1|TRBJ2-1|TRBD1|14
CASSAGQGVNEQFF
TGCGCCAGCAGCGCGGGACAGGGGGTCAATGAGCAGTTCTTC
>NA|TRBV12-3/TRBV12-4|TRBJ2-3|NA|16
CASSLARRSSTDTQYF
TGTGCCAGCAGTTTAGCTCGGCGGAGTAGCACAGATACGCAGTATTTT
>NA|TRBV2|TRBJ2-1|NA|11
CASQFHNEQFF
TGTGCCAGCCAGTTTCACAATGAGCAGTTCTTC
>NA|TRBV19|TRBJ2-7|TRBD2|16
CASSIAGLAGDLEQYF
TGTGCCAGTAGTATAGCTGGACTAGCGGGAGACCTCGAGCAGTACTTC
>few|TRBV5-1|TRBJ2-3|NA|14
CASSFTGQTDTQYF
TGCGCCAGCAGCTTCACAGGGCAGACAGATACGCAGTATTTT
>few|TRBV10-3|TRBJ2-7|NA|14
CAISESVATAEQYF
TGTGCCATCAGTGAGTCAGTGGCTACCGCCGAGCAGTACTTC
>few|TRBV27|TRBJ2-1|TRBD2|13
CASSPLARDEQFF
TGTGCCAGCAGTCCACTAGCGCGGGATGAGCAGTTCTTC
>NA|TRBV11-2|TRBJ2-7|TRBD1|14
CASSPRTGGNEQYF
TGTGCCAGCAGCCCACGGACAGGGGGAAACGAGCAGTACTTC
>NA|TRBV7-2|TRBJ2-6|NA|15
CASSRIKSGANVLTF
TGTGCCAGCAGCCGCATTAAGTCCGGGGCCAACGTCCTGACTTTC
>NA|TRBV20-1|TRBJ2-7|TRBD2|15
CSANLPAGGPYEQYF
TGCAGTGCTAACCTACCAGCGGGAGGCCCCTACGAGCAGTACTTC
>NA|TRBV5-1|TRBJ2-1|TRBD2|14
CASSSGLAAREQFF
TGCGCCAGCAGCTCCGGACTAGCGGCTCGTGAGCAGTTCTTC
>few|TRBV28|TRBJ2-7|NA|14
CASSLTPLANEQYF
TGTGCCAGCAGTTTAACCCCTTTGGCGAACGAGCAGTACTTC
>NA|TRBV20-1|TRBJ2-1|TRBD1|16
CSASGTGAIYHNEQFF
TGCAGTGCTAGCGGGACAGGGGCGATCTACCACAATGAGCAGTTCTTC
>NA|TRBV5-1|TRBJ2-1|TRBD1|16
CASSSQGGSGANEQFF
TGCGCCAGCAGCTCCCAAGGGGGCTCTGGGGCCAATGAGCAGTTCTTC
>NA|TRBV4-3|TRBJ2-1|NA|17
CASSQDPVRTAYNEQFF
TGCGCCAGCAGCCAAGATCCGGTGCGGACCGCCTACAATGAGCAGTTCTTC
>many|TRBV20-1|TRBJ2-5|TRBD2|14
CSGGLAGKQETQYF
TGCAGTGGGGGGCTAGCGGGGAAACAAGAGACCCAGTACTTC
>NA|TRBV4-1|TRBJ2-7|NA|16
CASSQDPLGGYDEQYF
TGCGCCAGCAGCCAAGATCCCCTAGGGGGTTACGACGAGCAGTACTTC
>NA|TRBV7-2|TRBJ2-7|NA|13
CASSRNRDDEQYF
TGTGCCAGCAGCCGGAACAGAGATGATGAGCAGTACTTC
>few|TRBV11-2|TRBJ1-4|NA|15
CASSTGRNRNEKLFF
TGTGCCAGCAGCACGGGACGGAACCGAAATGAAAAACTGTTTTTT
>NA|TRBV7-6|TRBJ2-3|TRBD1|15
CASSQGTGYTDTQYF
TGTGCCAGCAGCCAGGGGACAGGCTACACAGATACGCAGTATTTT
>NA|TRBV6-2/TRBV6-3|TRBJ1-5|TRBD1|15
CASASRDRGDQPQHF
TGTGCCAGCGCTTCCCGGGACAGGGGTGATCAGCCCCAGCATTTT
>few|TRBV6-6|TRBJ2-2|NA|17
CASSYGPPDSNTGELFF
TGTGCCAGCAGTTACGGACCCCCGGACAGTAACACCGGGGAGCTGTTTTTT
>few|TRBV7-2|TRBJ1-5|NA|14
CASSFGGTGQPQHF
TGTGCCAGCAGCTTTGGAGGGACGGGTCAGCCCCAGCATTTT
>few|TRBV4-3|TRBJ2-1|TRBD2|17
CASSQDSAGAESSEQFF
TGCGCCAGCAGCCAAGATAGTGCGGGAGCGGAGTCCAGTGAGCAGTTCTTC
>few|TRBV7-6|TRBJ2-3|NA|14
CASSRTRTADTQYF
TGTGCCAGCAGCCGCACGCGGACAGCAGATACGCAGTATTTT